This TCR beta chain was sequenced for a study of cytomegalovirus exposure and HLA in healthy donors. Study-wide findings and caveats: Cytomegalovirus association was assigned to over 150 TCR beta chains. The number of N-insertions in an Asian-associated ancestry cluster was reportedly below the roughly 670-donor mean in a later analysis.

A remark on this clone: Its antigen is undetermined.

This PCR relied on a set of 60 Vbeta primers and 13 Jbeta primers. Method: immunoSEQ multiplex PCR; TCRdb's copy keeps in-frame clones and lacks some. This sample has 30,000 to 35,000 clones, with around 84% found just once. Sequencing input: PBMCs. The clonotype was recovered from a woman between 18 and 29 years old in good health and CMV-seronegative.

The CDR3 coding sequence is TGTGCCAGCAGGATACAGGGTCCGAATCAGCCCCAGCATTTT. Amino acids: CASRIQGPNQPQHF. The rearrangement uses TRBV27 and TRBJ1-5; the D gene is possibly TRBD1 (6 bases). Germline V gene sequence: CDR1 MNHEY, CDR2 SMNVEV (reference sequence). Trimming took 6 bases from V and 4 from J, leaving 13 bases between them. CDR3 length equals 14 residues.